The 17 T cell receptor beta chains below come from one sample, sequenced in a study of blood T cells in healthy people across ages. A second about 7 to 12 cycle PCR used barcoded and J-beta primers. TCRdb reprocessed the 5' RACE reads via MiXCR and lists one record per CDR3 protein. The data contain roughly 1.5 million distinct CDR3 sequences, around 40% of them singletons. The sequenced material came from blood. The receptors shown here come from a woman under 30 in good health.

The chain carries TRBV20-1 and TRBJ2-3; 14 bases fit TRBD2. V lost 1 base, J lost 4 bases, and 10 bases stayed unmatched. Germline CDR1 DFQATT, CDR2 SNEGSKA (reference sequence). This CDR3 region has 18 residues. CDR3 in DNA: TGCAGTGCTAGAGGACTAGCGGGGGGGCAAAACATGCCAGATACGCAGTATTTT. This sequence encodes CSARGLAGGQNMPDTQYF.

This chain's CDR3 is CASSEPGTSYNEQYF. CDR3 DNA sequence: TGTGCCAGCAGCGAACCGGGGACAAGTTACAATGAGCAGTACTTC. The rearrangement uses TRBV13 and TRBJ2-5, with a weak D call TRBD1 (6 bases). The CDR3 extends over 15 amino acids. The germline gives CDR1 PRHDT, CDR2 FYEKMQ (reference sequence). V shed 5 bases and J shed 11 bases, with 24 bases lying between them.

The V gene is TRBV19, the J gene TRBJ2-1; no clear D gene. Per the germline V gene, CDR1 is LNHDA and CDR2 is SQIVND (reference sequence). Trimming removed 0 bases from V and 6 bases from J, with 6 bases in between. This CDR3 has 13 residues. CDR3 nucleotides: TGTGCCAGTAGTATAGATCGGTTCAATGAGCAGTTCTTC. The encoded protein is CASSIDRFNEQFF.

The V gene is TRBV7-2, the J gene TRBJ2-2; D possibly corresponds to TRBD1 (6 bases). The CDR3 has 14 residues. From germline, CDR1 is SGHTA and CDR2 FQGNSA. The V end lost 0 bases, the J end lost 6 bases, and 8 bases lay between the germline ends. The CDR3: CASSLAGAAGELFF. CDR3 sequence (DNA): TGTGCCAGCAGCTTAGCGGGGGCGGCCGGGGAGCTGTTTTTT.

This clonotype was seen a few times. V and J are TRBV10-3 and TRBJ1-2; weak D call: TRBD1 (5 bases). CDR3 length: 12 residues. V gave up 4 bases and J gave up 8 bases, with 11 bases separating them. The germline gives CDR1 ENHRY, CDR2 SYGVKD. This chain's CDR3 is CAISAPGGGYTF. CDR3 nucleotide sequence: TGTGCCATCAGTGCACCCGGGGGAGGCTACACCTTC.

Only a few counts were recorded for this clonotype. The V gene is TRBV7-2, the J gene TRBJ1-2, with 7 bases fitting TRBD1. Losses at the gene ends were 5 bases for V and 4 bases for J; bases not matched to a gene: 7. Germline CDR1 SGHTA, CDR2 FQGNSA. The CDR3 has 14 amino acids. CDR3 coding DNA: TGTGCCAGCAGCCCTAGGGACAGAACCTATGGCTACACCTTC. Translated, it gives CASSPRDRTYGYTF. Full variable domain (remainder filled in from reference TRBV7-2 and TRBJ1-2): GAGVSQSPSNKVTEKGKDVELRCDPISGHTALYWYRQSLGQGLEFLIYFQGNSAPDKSGLPSDRFSAERTGGSVSTLTIQRTQQEDSAVYLCASSPRDRTYGYTFGSGTRLTVV.

V gene TRBV4-3 combines with J gene TRBJ2-1; TRBD2 matches 15 bases. Germline assignment: CDR1 LGHNA and CDR2 YSLEER. V shed 5 bases and J 6 bases; nucleotides not matched to a gene: 5. The CDR3 totals 16 residues. In DNA form, the CDR3 reads TGCGCCAGCAGCAGACGGACTAGCGGGAGGGCCAATGAGCAGTTCTTC. This translates into CASSRRTSGRANEQFF.

The gene calls are TRBV6-5 and TRBJ2-2, with TRBD2 identical over 8 bases. This CDR3 region has 13 residues. CDR1 is MNHEY and CDR2 is SVGAGI in the germline V gene. V trimming: 6 bases; J trimming: 6 bases; junction bases outside the gene matches: 3. The CDR3 coding sequence is TGTGCCAGCAGCGGGACTAGTTCCGGGGAGCTGTTTTTT. Amino acids: CASSGTSSGELFF.

The chain combines TRBV7-9 with TRBJ1-6, with D possibly being TRBD1 (6 bases). The germline CDR1 and CDR2 sequences are SEHNR and FQNEAQ (reference sequence). V dropped 0 bases and J dropped 6 bases, with 12 bases sitting between them. CDR3 length: 16 amino acids. The CDR3 loop reads CASSLARGAPNSPLHF. The CDR3 nucleotides are TGTGCCAGCAGCTTAGCGCGGGGGGCGCCTAATTCACCCCTCCACTTT.

Concerning this clonotype itself: Germline is not matched at one junction end, which may reflect a read error. The chain is built from TRBV6-2 or TRBV6-3 and TRBJ1-5; D call uncertain. The CDR3 is 14 amino acids. From germline, CDR1 is MNHEY and CDR2 SVGEGT. In nucleotides, the CDR3 is TGTGCCAGCAGTGACTCGTCGCACGGTCAGCCCCAGCATTTT. Amino acid sequence: CASSDSSHGQPQHF.

The chain employs TRBV5-1 and TRBJ1-1; D might be TRBD1 (5 bases). The CDR3 runs to 16 residues. V lost 0 bases and J lost 4, with 16 bases in between. Germline CDR1 and CDR2: SGHRS and YFSETQ. CDR3 region: CASSLASGMLSTEAFF. The CDR3 DNA reads TGCGCCAGCAGCTTGGCGTCAGGGATGTTATCCACTGAAGCTTTCTTT.

The rearrangement uses TRBV10-3 and TRBJ2-7; TRBD1 might be the D (5 bases). Trimming shortened V by 3 bases and J by 3 bases, and 12 bases separated the two germline ends. The CDR3 covers 14 residues. Germline V gene lookup returns CDR1 ENHRY and CDR2 SYGVKD. The CDR3 DNA follows: TGTGCCATCAGTGATCTGCAGGACAACTACGAGCAGTACTTC. Translated: CAISDLQDNYEQYF.

The V gene is TRBV11-2, the J gene TRBJ2-1, with D tentatively TRBD2 (5 bases). This CDR3 has 12 residues. Germline V gene data show CDR1 as SGHAT and CDR2 as FQNNGV. Trimming shortened V by 6 bases and J by 10 bases, and 13 bases separated the two germline ends. CDR3 region: CASSPIWREQFF. The DNA for the CDR3 is TGTGCCAGCAGTCCTATTTGGAGGGAGCAGTTCTTC.

CDR3 loop: CATSGSGSRHEQYF. CDR3 DNA sequence: TGTGCCACCAGTGGTAGCGGGAGTCGGCATGAGCAGTACTTC. The V call is TRBV24-1, the J call TRBJ2-5; 9 positions match TRBD2. The ends lost 5 bases at V and 11 bases at J; junction bases unmatched: 11. This CDR3 has 14 residues. Germline CDR1 KGHDR, CDR2 SFDVKD.

The chain is built from TRBV20-1 and TRBJ2-7; 7 nucleotides line up with TRBD1. CDR1 and CDR2 from the germline V gene are DFQATT and SNEGSKA (reference sequence). V lost 1 base, J lost 3 bases, and 6 bases stayed unmatched. This CDR3 has 14 amino acids. The CDR3 sequence is CSARGTGVLYEQYF. Here the CDR3 DNA reads TGCAGTGCTAGAGGGACAGGTGTACTCTACGAGCAGTACTTC.

V usage is TRBV3-1 and J usage is TRBJ1-1; D perhaps matches TRBD1 (5 bases). Germline V gene lookup returns CDR1 LGHDT and CDR2 YNNKEL (reference sequence). The CDR3 extends over 15 amino acids. V lost 1 base, J lost 5 bases, and 14 bases lay in between. The CDR3 loop is CASSQGAGLGTEAFF. The DNA for the CDR3 is TGTGCCAGCAGCCAAGGGGCAGGGTTAGGGACTGAAGCTTTCTTT.

Concerning this clonotype itself: The junction shows a germline mismatch at one end, possibly a read error. The chain carries TRBV7-2 and TRBJ2-7, with 8 bases identical to TRBD2. This CDR3 has 14 residues. Germline CDR1 SGHTA, CDR2 FQGNSA. This CDR3 is CASSLVAGLHERYF. DNA of the CDR3: TGTGCCAGCAGCTTAGTAGCGGGACTACACGAGCGGTACTTC.